This T cell receptor beta chain was observed in a study of T cells in women clearing cervical HPV infection. Study-level background: Cases: HPV16-related CIN3 or worse on histology, 2 invasive cancers.

Assay used: immunoSEQ multiplex PCR; TCRdb lists only in-frame clones, some missing. The table for this sample gives roughly 18,000 clones. The CDR3 extends over 15 amino acids. CDR1 and CDR2 (germline): DFQATT, SNEGSKA (reference sequence). With 0 bases clipped from V and 6 bases from J, the junction kept 5 bases outside the gene matches. Study-wide results and caveats: Timing of associations relative to infection is unclear; T-cell subsets were not isolated.

To note about this clone: As yet, its antigen is unknown. The observed sequence ends 3 residues before the CDR3 terminus, with the missing tail filled in from the germline J gene.

The sequence derives from a woman aged 18-70 years with a cervical HPV16 infection that either progressed to CIN3+ or cleared (not recorded which). V gene TRBV20-1 combines with J gene TRBJ2-2; TRBD1 agrees at 9 bases. Sequencing was done on a sample of blood buffy coat. The CDR3 DNA, read in part, is TGCAGTGCTAGAGACGGACAGGGGAAACCCGGGGAG. Translated: CSARDGQGKPGE. The CDR3 in full is CSARDGQGKPGELFF.